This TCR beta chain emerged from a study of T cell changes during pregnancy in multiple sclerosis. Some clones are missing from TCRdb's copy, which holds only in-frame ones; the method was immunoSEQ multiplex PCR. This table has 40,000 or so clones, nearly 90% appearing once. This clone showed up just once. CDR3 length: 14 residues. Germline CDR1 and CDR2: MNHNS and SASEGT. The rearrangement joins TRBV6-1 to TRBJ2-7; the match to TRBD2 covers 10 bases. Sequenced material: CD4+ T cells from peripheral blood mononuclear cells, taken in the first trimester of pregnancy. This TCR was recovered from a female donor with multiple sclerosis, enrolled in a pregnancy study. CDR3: CVSTGTSVLYEQYF. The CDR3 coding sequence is TGTGTCTCGACCGGGACTAGCGTTTTATACGAGCAGTACTTC.